This is a list of T cell receptor beta chains from one sample in a study of cytomegalovirus exposure and HLA in healthy donors. TCRdb's table, derived via immunoSEQ multiplex PCR, lists solely in-frame clones and lacks some. The data contain roughly 140,000 clones, roughly nine tenths of them singletons. Sequencing used PBMCs. The receptors derive from a woman aged 18-29 years in good health and CMV-seropositive. Each CDR3 is given with its conserved first and last residue. A D gene is named only where the DNA matches it firmly. Clone size is not always given. Where it is, it says once, few, many or a class for expanded clones.

d_call	clone_size	v_call	j_call	cdr3_length	cdr3_nt	cdr3_aa
.	.	TRBV4-3	TRBJ2-1	16	TGCGCCAGCAGCCAAGATAAGCTAGTCTCCTACAATGAGCAGTTCTTC	CASSQDKLVSYNEQFF
.	.	TRBV5-1	TRBJ1-1	14	TGCGCCAGCAGCTTGGCCCGGGGGAGAACTGAAGCTTTCTTT	CASSLARGRTEAFF
.	.	TRBV10-3	TRBJ1-1	15	TGTGCCATCAGTGAGTCCCGGGAGAGGAACACTGAAGCTTTCTTT	CAISESRERNTEAFF
.	.	TRBV6-1	TRBJ2-7	14	TGTGCCAGCCAAACTCGAGGCCCCAGGGGCGAGCAGTACTTC	CASQTRGPRGEQYF
.	medium-sized	TRBV27	TRBJ1-4	14	TGTGCCAGCAGGGCCGGGAGCCGGTCCGAAAAACTGTTTTTT	CASRAGSRSEKLFF
TRBD1	.	TRBV6-5	TRBJ2-7	12	TGTGCCAGCGCTAGGGGGCGAGACGAGCAGTACTTC	CASARGRDEQYF
.	.	TRBV5-1	TRBJ2-7	15	TGCGCCAGCAGGAGGGAGGTCGCGATCTCCTACGAGCAGTACTTC	CASRREVAISYEQYF
.	.	TRBV7-2	TRBJ2-1	15	TGTGCCAGCAGCTTATTGTGGGGCGCCGGGAATGAGCAGTTCTTC	CASSLLWGAGNEQFF
TRBD2	.	TRBV4-1	TRBJ2-1	15	TGCGCCAGCGCGCCGCGAGCGGGATCGGAGAATGAGCAGTTCTTC	CASAPRAGSENEQFF
.	.	TRBV2	TRBJ2-7	14	TGTGCCAGCAGATTACGAATAGAGTTATACGAGCAGTACTTC	CASRLRIELYEQYF
.	.	TRBV7-9	TRBJ2-3	16	TGTGCCAGCAGCCCGCTGGGGGGTTCTAGGAGAGATACGCAGTATTTT	CASSPLGGSRRDTQYF
TRBD2	.	TRBV2	TRBJ2-1	15	TGTGCCAGCAGTACAATAGCGGGAGTTTTTAATGAGCAGTTCTTC	CASSTIAGVFNEQFF
TRBD2	.	TRBV28	TRBJ2-7	15	TGTGCCAGCAGTCAGTGGACTAGCGGCGCCTACGAGCAGTACTTC	CASSQWTSGAYEQYF
.	.	TRBV5-4	TRBJ1-1	14	TGTGCCAGCAGCTTGGGGCAGGAGAACACTGAAGCTTTCTTT	CASSLGQENTEAFF
TRBD2	.	TRBV30	TRBJ2-7	15	TGTGCCTGGAGCTCGGGACTAGCGGGCTTCTACGAGCAGTACTTC	CAWSSGLAGFYEQYF
TRBD1	.	TRBV5-1	TRBJ1-1	15	TGCGCCAGCAGCTCCGGTGGGACAGAGAACACTGAAGCTTTCTTT	CASSSGGTENTEAFF
.	few	TRBV5-1	TRBJ2-3	17	TGCGCCAGCAGTTCCTGGAGAACTGCGGGGAGCACAGATACGCAGTATTTT	CASSSWRTAGSTDTQYF
TRBD2	.	TRBV7-9	TRBJ2-7	15	TGTGCCAGCAGCTTAGTCACGGGAGGGGGCTACGAGCAGTACTTC	CASSLVTGGGYEQYF
.	.	TRBV25-1	TRBJ1-1	11	TGTGCCAGCAGTCGGGGGACTGAAGCTTTCTTT	CASSRGTEAFF
.	.	TRBV6-5	TRBJ2-2	14	TGTGCCAGCAGCCTCTCCTGGAACACCGGGGAGCTGTTTTTT	CASSLSWNTGELFF
.	once	TRBV18	TRBJ1-1	15	TGTGCCAGCTCACCCGAGCGGGTGCTAAACACTGAAGCTTTCTTT	CASSPERVLNTEAFF
TRBD2	.	TRBV5-1	TRBJ2-7	14	TGCGCCAGCAGCTTAGCGGGAGGACCCTACGAGCAGTACTTC	CASSLAGGPYEQYF
.	.	TRBV6-5	TRBJ2-7	13	TGTGCCAGCAGGGCTAGAAATCCCTACGAGCAGTACTTC	CASRARNPYEQYF
.	.	TRBV29-1	TRBJ1-1	13	TGCAGCGTTGGGGCAACGGGGTACACTGAAGCTTTCTTT	CSVGATGYTEAFF
TRBD2	.	TRBV6-5	TRBJ2-1	14	TGTGCCAGCAGCTCCTATAGCGGGAGGGATGAGCAGTTCTTC	CASSSYSGRDEQFF
.	once	TRBV29-1	TRBJ1-2	17	TGCAGCGTTGAAGAGTTACAGGGCCCGACTCATAACTATGGCTACACCTTC	CSVEELQGPTHNYGYTF
TRBD1	few	TRBV7-8	TRBJ2-7	12	TGTGCCAGCAGCTTGACAGGGGTTGAGCAGTACTTC	CASSLTGVEQYF
TRBD1	.	TRBV6-5	TRBJ2-3	14	TGTGCCAGCAGTCCTGACAGGGGCACAGATACGCAGTATTTT	CASSPDRGTDTQYF
.	.	TRBV28	TRBJ2-1	17	TGTGCCAGCAGTGAGGGAATCAGGTTTAGCTCCTACAATGAGCAGTTCTTC	CASSEGIRFSSYNEQFF
.	.	TRBV11-2	TRBJ1-5	14	TGTGCCAGCAGCTTAGATTATAGCAATCAGCCCCAGCATTTT	CASSLDYSNQPQHF
TRBD2	.	TRBV9	TRBJ2-2	15	TGTGCCAGCAGCGCTCTAGCGGGAGCCGCCGGGGAGCTGTTTTTT	CASSALAGAAGELFF
.	.	TRBV27	TRBJ1-5	15	TGTGCCAGCAGTTTAGTGGCAGGGGAGAATCAGCCCCAGCATTTT	CASSLVAGENQPQHF
.	.	TRBV4-2	TRBJ2-3	15	TGTGCCAGCAGCCAAGAAGCCAGGGGCGAAAATACGCAGTATTTT	CASSQEARGENTQYF
.	.	TRBV5-6	TRBJ2-7	15	TGTGCCAGCAGCGCGGGACGTGGGGATTTTTACGAGCAGTACTTC	CASSAGRGDFYEQYF
TRBD1	.	TRBV4-2	TRBJ2-7	15	TGTGCCAGCAGCCACTCGGGACAGGAGTACTACGAGCAGTACTTC	CASSHSGQEYYEQYF
TRBD1	.	TRBV28	TRBJ1-1	16	TGTGCCAGCAGCCGCGTGAGGGGGCTCTCGAACACTGAAGCTTTCTTT	CASSRVRGLSNTEAFF
TRBD1	.	TRBV5-1	TRBJ1-5	15	TGCGCCAGCAGCATTTCAGGGGGCCGCAATCAGCCCCAGCATTTT	CASSISGGRNQPQHF
.	.	TRBV2	TRBJ2-2	14	TGTGCCAGCACCTTTGCCAGGGGCACCGGGGAGCTGTTTTTT	CASTFARGTGELFF
TRBD2	once	TRBV28	TRBJ2-2	13	TGTGCGGGAGGGGACTTGAACACCGGGGAGCTGTTTTTT	CAGGDLNTGELFF
TRBD2	.	TRBV2	TRBJ2-7	15	TGTGCCAGCAGGGGGGACTACCACCCTTCCTACGAGCAGTACTTC	CASRGDYHPSYEQYF
TRBD1	.	TRBV7-2	TRBJ1-2	16	TGTGCCAGCAGCTTAAAGGGACAGGGAAGAAACTATGGCTACACCTTC	CASSLKGQGRNYGYTF
.	.	TRBV13	TRBJ2-7	14	TGTGCCAGCAGCTTAGGTTCTAGTGGATACGAGCAGTACTTC	CASSLGSSGYEQYF
TRBD2	.	TRBV7-2	TRBJ2-2	17	TGTGCCAGCAGCCCTAGAGCGGGAGGGCCTTCCACCGGGGAGCTGTTTTTT	CASSPRAGGPSTGELFF
TRBD2	.	TRBV4-2	TRBJ2-1	17	TGTGCCAGCAGCCAAGGACTAGCGGACTCCTTCTACAATGAGCAGTTCTTC	CASSQGLADSFYNEQFF
TRBD2	.	TRBV10-1	TRBJ2-3	12	TGCGCCAGCAGTCTAGCGGGAGATACGCAGTATTTT	CASSLAGDTQYF
TRBD1	many	TRBV11-2	TRBJ2-7	14	TGTGCCAGCAGCCGGGCACAGGGGGCGCACGAGCAGTACTTC	CASSRAQGAHEQYF
.	few	TRBV30	TRBJ1-1	14	TGTGCCTGGAGTGTAACATTAACGCCCTCTGAAGCTTTCTTT	CAWSVTLTPSEAFF
.	.	TRBV27	TRBJ2-7	12	TGTGCCAGCAGTTTATATAACTCGAGGCAGTACTTC	CASSLYNSRQYF
TRBD2	.	TRBV9	TRBJ2-5	17	TGTGCCAGCAGCGTAGGGACTAGCGGGATGTACCAAGAGACCCAGTACTTC	CASSVGTSGMYQETQYF
.	.	TRBV5-4	TRBJ1-2	14	TGTGCCAGCCTGAGGAAGGGGCAGGATTACGGCTACACCTTC	CASLRKGQDYGYTF
.	.	TRBV11-3	TRBJ2-7	14	TGTGCCAGCAGCTTAGGTAGCGGAATCTACGAGCAGTACTTC	CASSLGSGIYEQYF
.	.	TRBV12-2	TRBJ2-7	13	TGTGCAAGTCGCTTGGACTACTCCTACGAGCAGTACTTC	CASRLDYSYEQYF
TRBD2	.	TRBV7-2	TRBJ2-3	17	TGTGCCAGCAGAACCGGGACTAGCGGACCTAGCACAGATACGCAGTATTTT	CASRTGTSGPSTDTQYF
TRBD1	.	TRBV6-1	TRBJ2-5	16	TGTGCCAGCAGTGAATTGGGGACAGGGGGCTGGGAGACCCAGTACTTC	CASSELGTGGWETQYF